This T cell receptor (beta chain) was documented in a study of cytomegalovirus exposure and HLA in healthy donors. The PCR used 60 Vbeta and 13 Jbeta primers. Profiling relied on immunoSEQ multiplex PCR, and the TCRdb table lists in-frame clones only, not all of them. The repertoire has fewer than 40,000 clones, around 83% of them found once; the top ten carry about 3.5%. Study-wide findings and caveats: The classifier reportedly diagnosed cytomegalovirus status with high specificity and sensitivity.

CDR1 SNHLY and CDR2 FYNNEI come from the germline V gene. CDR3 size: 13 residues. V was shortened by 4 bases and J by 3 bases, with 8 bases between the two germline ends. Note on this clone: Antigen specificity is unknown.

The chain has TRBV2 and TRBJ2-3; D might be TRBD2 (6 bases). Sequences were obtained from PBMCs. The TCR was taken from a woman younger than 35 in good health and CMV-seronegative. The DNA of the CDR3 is TGTGCCAGCAGTGTTCGGGAGACAGATACGCAGTATTTT. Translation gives CASSVRETDTQYF.